This passage covers 8 T cell receptor beta chains from one sample sequenced in a study of T cells in women clearing cervical HPV infection. Assay: immunoSEQ multiplex PCR; the TCRdb copy retains only in-frame clones and omits some. Its clone listing holds about 35,000 clones. Source material: blood buffy coat. All receptors derive from a woman aged 18-70 years with a cervical HPV16 infection that either progressed to CIN3+ or cleared (not recorded which).

Comment on this clone: Read data end 3 residues before the CDR3 end; the end is taken from the germline J gene. The V gene is TRBV18, the J gene TRBJ2-7; D gene ambiguous. The V end lost 0 bases, the J end lost 3 bases, and 9 bases lay between the germline ends. The CDR3 covers 14 residues. Germline V gives CDR1 KGHSH, CDR2 LQKENI. The DNA read from the CDR3 is TGTGCCAGCTCACCACCGAACAGTTTCTACGAG. This gives the protein CASSPPNSFYE. The full CDR3 protein reads CASSPPNSFYEQYF.

Comment on this clone: The CDR3 end falls 3 residues outside the read, so it is completed with the germline J gene. This chain joins TRBV18 and TRBJ1-2; 9 bases fit TRBD1. This CDR3 comprises 16 residues. The germline V gene has CDR1 KGHSH and CDR2 LQKENI. Trimming cost V 3 bases and J 5 bases; bases outside gene matches: 10. The DNA read from the CDR3 is TGTGCCAGCTCACCCCGTGGGGACAGGGCGAATTATGGC. It is translated as CASSPRGDRANYG. The entire CDR3 sequence reads CASSPRGDRANYGYTF.

With respect to this clone: The read falls 3 residues short of the CDR3 end, and the missing part is taken from the germline J gene. J is TRBJ2-5 and V is TRBV5-1, with D possibly being TRBD2 (5 bases). Trimming stripped 0 bases from V and 4 bases from J, with 10 bases between. The CDR3 is 14 amino acids. Germline CDR1 SGHRS, CDR2 YFSETQ. CDR3 DNA (partial): TGCGCCAGCAGCTTGGGGGGTAGCGCAGAGACC. Protein sequence: CASSLGGSAET. Given in full, the CDR3 is CASSLGGSAETQYF. Combining the CDR3 with reference TRBV5-1 and TRBJ2-5 gives the whole variable domain KAGVTQTPRYLIKTRGQQVTLSCSPISGHRSVSWYQQTPGQGLQFLFEYFSETQRNKGNFPGRFSGRQFSNSRSEMNVSTLELGDSALYLCASSLGGSAETQYFGPGTRLLVL.

Of note for this clone: From the germline J gene comes the end of the CDR3, since the read stops 3 residues before it. This rearrangement joins TRBV20-1 to TRBJ2-1; 7 bases are shared with TRBD1. Germline CDR1 DFQATT, CDR2 SNEGSKA (reference sequence). The CDR3 has 14 residues. V was pared by 0 bases and J by 8 bases, with 7 bases of the junction left unmatched. CDR3 region: CSARDPRGRDEQFF. The sequenced part of the CDR3 DNA is TGCAGTGCTAGAGACCCGAGGGGGCGGGATGAG.

About this clone itself: The read ends 3 residues before the CDR3 terminus; that terminus is restored from the germline J gene. The chain combines TRBV20-1 with TRBJ1-6; a possible D gene is TRBD1 (5 bases). Trimming stripped 1 base from V and 0 bases from J, with 13 bases between. Germline V gene sequence: CDR1 DFQATT, CDR2 SNEGSKA (reference sequence). The CDR3 runs 17 residues. The CDR3 DNA, read in part, is TGCAGTGCTAGAGGCGCGGGGCGGAGCTCCTATAATTCACCC. Translation: CSARGAGRSSYNSP. The CDR3, in full, reads CSARGAGRSSYNSPLHF.

Notes on this clone: The read terminates 3 residues before the CDR3 end, so the remaining end is supplied by the germline J gene. The rearrangement uses TRBV11-2 and TRBJ1-5; a possible D gene is TRBD1 (5 bases). The germline V gene has CDR1 SGHAT and CDR2 FQNNGV. Between the trimmed V and J ends, which lost 1 base and 5 bases, there was a span of 6 bases. The CDR3 covers 13 residues. CDR3 region: CASSLAGYQPQHF. The sequenced CDR3 bases are TGTGCCAGCAGCTTAGCAGGGTATCAGCCC.

About this clone itself: The read terminates 3 residues before the CDR3 end, so the remaining end is supplied by the germline J gene. This rearrangement joins TRBV30 to TRBJ2-2; D is unresolved. Germline CDR1 GTSNPN, CDR2 SVGIG (reference sequence). This CDR3 has 12 residues. CDR3 protein: CAWSDNGSPLFF. The CDR3 bases that were read are TGTGCCTGGAGCGACAATGGTTCACCG.

Points on this clone: The CDR3 end is not reached by the read, which stops 3 residues before it; the germline J gene fills it in. The chain joins TRBV19 to TRBJ2-2; D unclear. The germline CDR1 and CDR2 sequences are LNHDA and SQIVND (reference sequence). V was pared by 7 bases and J by 1 base, with 10 bases between. The CDR3 spans 14 residues. CDR3 protein: CASNRRMNTGELFF. The sequenced CDR3 bases are TGTGCCAGTAATCGGCGGATGAACACCGGGGAG.